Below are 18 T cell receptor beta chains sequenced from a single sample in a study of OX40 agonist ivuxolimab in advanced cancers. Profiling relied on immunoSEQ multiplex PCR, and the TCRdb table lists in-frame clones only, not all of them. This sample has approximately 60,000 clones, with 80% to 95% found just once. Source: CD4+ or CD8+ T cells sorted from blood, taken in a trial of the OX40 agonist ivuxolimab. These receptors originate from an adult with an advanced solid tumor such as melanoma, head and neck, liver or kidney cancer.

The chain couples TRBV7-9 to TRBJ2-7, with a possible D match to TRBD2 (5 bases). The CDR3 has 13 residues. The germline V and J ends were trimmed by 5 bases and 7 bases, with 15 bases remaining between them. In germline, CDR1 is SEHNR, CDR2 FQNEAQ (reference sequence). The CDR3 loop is CASSPTIGGEQYF. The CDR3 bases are TGTGCCAGCAGCCCAACAATTGGAGGAGAGCAGTACTTC.

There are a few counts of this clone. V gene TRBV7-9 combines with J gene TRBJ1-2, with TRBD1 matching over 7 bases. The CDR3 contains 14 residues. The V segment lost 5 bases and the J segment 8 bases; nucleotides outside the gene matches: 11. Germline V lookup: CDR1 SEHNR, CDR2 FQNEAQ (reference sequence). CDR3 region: CASSQQDRAGGYTF. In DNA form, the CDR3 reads TGTGCCAGCAGCCAGCAAGACAGGGCAGGGGGCTACACCTTC. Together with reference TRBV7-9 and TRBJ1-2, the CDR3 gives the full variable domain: DTGVSQNPRHKITKRGQNVTFRCDPISEHNRLYWYRQTLGQGPEFLTYFQNEAQLEKSRLLSDRFSAERPKGSFSTLEIQRTEQGDSAMYLCASSQQDRAGGYTFGSGTRLTVV.

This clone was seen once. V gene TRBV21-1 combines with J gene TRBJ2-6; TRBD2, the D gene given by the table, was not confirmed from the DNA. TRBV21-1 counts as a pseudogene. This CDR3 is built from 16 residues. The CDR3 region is CASSKRNPSGANVLTF. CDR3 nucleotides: TGTGCCAGCAGCAAGCGGAACCCCTCTGGGGCCAACGTCCTGACTTTC.

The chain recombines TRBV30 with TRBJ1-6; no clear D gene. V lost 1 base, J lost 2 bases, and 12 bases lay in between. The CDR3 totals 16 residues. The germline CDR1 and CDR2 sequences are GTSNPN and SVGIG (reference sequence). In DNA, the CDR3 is TGTGCCTGGAGTGAGTGGGAAAGGGCCTATAATTCACCCCTCCACTTT. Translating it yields CAWSEWERAYNSPLHF. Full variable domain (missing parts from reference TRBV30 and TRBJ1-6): SQTIHQWPATLVQPVGSPLSLECTVEGTSNPNLYWYRQAAGRGLQLLFYSVGIGQISSEVPQNLSASRPQDRQFILSSKKLLLSDSGFYLCAWSEWERAYNSPLHFGNGTRLTVT.

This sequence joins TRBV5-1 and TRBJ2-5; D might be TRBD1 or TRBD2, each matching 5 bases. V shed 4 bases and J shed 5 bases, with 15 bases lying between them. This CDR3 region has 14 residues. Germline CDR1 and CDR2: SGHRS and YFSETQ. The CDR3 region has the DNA TGCGCCAGCAGCGAGGGTGGGGCCGGTGAGACCCAGTACTTC. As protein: CASSEGGAGETQYF. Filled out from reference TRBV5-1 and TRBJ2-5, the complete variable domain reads KAGVTQTPRYLIKTRGQQVTLSCSPISGHRSVSWYQQTPGQGLQFLFEYFSETQRNKGNFPGRFSGRQFSNSRSEMNVSTLELGDSALYLCASSEGGAGETQYFGPGTRLLVL.

The CDR3 loop is CASSPEEETQYF. The CDR3 DNA reads as TGTGCCAGCAGCCCCGAAGAAGAGACCCAGTACTTC. The J gene is TRBJ2-5, the V gene TRBV11-1; D gene unclear. V lost 5 bases and J lost 3, with 7 bases in between. This CDR3 comprises 12 residues. Germline V CDR1 and CDR2: SGHAT, FQDESV (reference sequence).

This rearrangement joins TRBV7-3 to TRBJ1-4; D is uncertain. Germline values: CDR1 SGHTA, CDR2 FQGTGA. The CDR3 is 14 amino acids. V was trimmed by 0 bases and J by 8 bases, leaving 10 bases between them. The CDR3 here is CASSLTLRIEKLFF. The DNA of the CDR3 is TGTGCCAGCAGCTTAACTCTCAGGATCGAAAAACTGTTTTTT.

The CDR3 region is CASSVGDTEAFF. CDR3 nucleotide sequence: TGTGCCAGCAGTGTCGGGGACACTGAAGCTTTCTTT. The chain recombines TRBV6-5 with TRBJ1-1, with D hard to call. Between the trimmed V and J ends, which lost 5 bases and 3 bases, there was a span of 7 bases. The CDR3 contains 12 residues. CDR1 is MNHEY, CDR2 SVGAGI, per germline.

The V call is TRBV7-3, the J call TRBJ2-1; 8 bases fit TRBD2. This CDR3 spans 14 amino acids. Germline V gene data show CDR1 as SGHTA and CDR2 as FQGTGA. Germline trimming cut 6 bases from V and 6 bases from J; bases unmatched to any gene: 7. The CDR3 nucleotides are TGTGCCAGCAGGGCCAGCGGGAGCGGCAATGAGCAGTTCTTC. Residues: CASRASGSGNEQFF.

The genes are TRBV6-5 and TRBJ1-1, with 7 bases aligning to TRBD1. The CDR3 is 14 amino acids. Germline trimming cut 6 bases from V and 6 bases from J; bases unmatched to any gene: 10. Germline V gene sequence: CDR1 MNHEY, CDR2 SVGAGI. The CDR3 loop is CASRTQGEGAEAFF. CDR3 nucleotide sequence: TGTGCCAGCAGGACTCAGGGGGAGGGGGCTGAAGCTTTCTTT.

The CDR3 loop reads CASSPGTQTDTQYF. For the CDR3, the DNA is TGCGCCAGCAGCCCCGGGACTCAGACTGATACGCAGTATTTT. This chain links TRBV5-1 with TRBJ2-3, with TRBD2 as a possible D gene (6 bases). The CDR3 consists of 14 residues. From germline, CDR1 is SGHRS and CDR2 YFSETQ. The ends were cut back, 4 bases at V and 6 bases at J, with 15 bases in the middle.

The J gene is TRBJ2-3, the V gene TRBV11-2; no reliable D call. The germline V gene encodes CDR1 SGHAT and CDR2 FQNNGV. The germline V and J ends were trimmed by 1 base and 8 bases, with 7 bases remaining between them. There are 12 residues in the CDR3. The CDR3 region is CASSLGGGTQYF. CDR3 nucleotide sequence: TGTGCCAGCAGCTTAGGTGGCGGTACGCAGTATTTT.

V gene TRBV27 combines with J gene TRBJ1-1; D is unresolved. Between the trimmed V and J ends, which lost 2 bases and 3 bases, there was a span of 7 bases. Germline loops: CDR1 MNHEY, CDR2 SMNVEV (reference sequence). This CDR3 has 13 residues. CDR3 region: CASSLTGDTEAFF. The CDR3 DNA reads TGTGCCAGCAGTTTAACCGGTGACACTGAAGCTTTCTTT.

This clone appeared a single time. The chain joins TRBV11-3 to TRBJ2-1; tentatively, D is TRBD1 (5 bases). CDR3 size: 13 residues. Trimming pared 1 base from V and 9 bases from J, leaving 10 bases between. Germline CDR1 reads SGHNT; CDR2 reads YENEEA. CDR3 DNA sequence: TGTGCCAGCAGCTTAGGGGGTAGGGGTGAGCAGTTCTTC. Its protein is CASSLGGRGEQFF.

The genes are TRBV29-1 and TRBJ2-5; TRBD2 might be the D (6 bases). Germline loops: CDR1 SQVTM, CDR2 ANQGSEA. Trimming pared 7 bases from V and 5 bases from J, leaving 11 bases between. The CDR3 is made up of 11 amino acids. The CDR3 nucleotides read TGCAGCGCGGTGGGAGGTGAGACCCAGTACTTC. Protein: CSAVGGETQYF. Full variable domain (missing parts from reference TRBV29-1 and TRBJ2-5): SAVISQKPSRDICQRGTSLTIQCQVDSQVTMMFWYRQQPGQSLTLIATANQGSEATYESGFVIDKFPISRPNLTFSTLTVSNMSPEDSSIYLCSAVGGETQYFGPGTRLLVL.

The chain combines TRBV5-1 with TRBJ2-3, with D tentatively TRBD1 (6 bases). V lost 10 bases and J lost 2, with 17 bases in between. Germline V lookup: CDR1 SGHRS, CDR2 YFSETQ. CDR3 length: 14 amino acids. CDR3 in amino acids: CASSRQDFTDTQYF. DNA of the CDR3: TGCGCCTCAAGTCGACAGGACTTCACAGATACGCAGTATTTT.

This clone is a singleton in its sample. CDR3: CAAAGGPLSYEQYF. DNA for the CDR3: TGTGCCGCGGCGGGAGGCCCCCTCTCCTACGAGCAGTACTTC. The rearrangement joins TRBV28 to TRBJ2-7, with TRBD2 matching over 8 bases. Per the germline V gene, CDR1 is MDHEN and CDR2 is SYDVKM. J lost 0 bases, V lost 11 bases, and 9 bases had no gene match. There are 14 residues in the CDR3.

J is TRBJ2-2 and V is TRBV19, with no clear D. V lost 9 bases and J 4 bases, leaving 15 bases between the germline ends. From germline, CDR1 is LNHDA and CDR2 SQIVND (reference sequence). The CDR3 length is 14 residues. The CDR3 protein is CASRAGWGTGELFF. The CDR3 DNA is TGTGCCAGCCGGGCAGGCTGGGGCACCGGGGAGCTGTTTTTT.